This T cell receptor (beta chain) was captured by sequencing in a study of PD-L1 blockade in urothelial cancer. Sequencing was performed with immunoSEQ multiplex PCR; in TCRdb, only in-frame clones are kept and a portion is missing. In the table there are roughly 67,000 clones, about 90% of which are singletons. Time point indicated: pretreatment peripheral blood. This receptor was identified in a man aged 55 to 70 with urothelial cancer. The sample here was PBMCs, taken around atezolizumab (anti-PD-L1) treatment.

The CDR3 nucleotides are TGTGCCAGCAGTTTTTCGGGGGTCCCCACCGGGGAGCTGTTTTTT. It codes for CASSFSGVPTGELFF. V gene TRBV28 combines with J gene TRBJ2-2, with D maybe TRBD2 (6 bases). CDR3 size: 15 residues. Per germline, CDR1 MDHEN and CDR2 SYDVKM. Deletions cut 3 bases from V and 4 bases from J, with 12 bases between.